This T cell receptor beta chain comes out of a study of blood T cell repertoires in COVID-19 (TCRdb year 2020). For the wider study: The collaborator samples originated in the United States, Italy and Spain and spanned the acute and convalescent phases of COVID-19. The repertoires were made available in a free public database intended to serve as a resource for research on the immune response to SARS-CoV-2. The sample metadata nearly always contained a de-identified subject ID, COVID-19 status, age in years and sex. Where available, HLA class I and class II types were obtained from metadata supplied by the sample provider rather than from assay-based typing. The material from the prospective study consisted of cDNA or gDNA derived from T cells, B-cell-depleted T cells, or PBMCs. Samples were obtained from the ongoing ImmuneRACE study (first 160 participants) and from over 1,000 subjects provided by 6 global collaborators. Deeply sampled blood TCRbeta repertoires from subjects exposed to, actively infected with, or recovered from COVID-19 were included in the dataset.

General conclusions and limits of the study: The quantity of clinical and demographic metadata differed by source and by participant and was supplied without curation.

The immunoSEQ Assay, a bias-controlled multiplex PCR, was used to amplify TCRbeta CDR3 regions from genomic DNA. The paper's data handling went like this. Within the assay, amplification of reference gene primers was used to estimate how many nucleated cells each sample contained. Sequence reads were collapsed and filtered to measure the absolute abundance of every unique TCRbeta CDR3 rearrangement. For each sample, productive Simpson clonality was calculated by taking the square root of Simpson's diversity index across productive rearrangements. The source is immuneACCESS, and TCRdb retained only in-frame sequences with V and J called. Part of the clones is not carried over; for the studies checked, unresolved V genes explain less than half of this, and the remainder is unexplained. The DNA gave D and trimming, while V, J and clone size come from that table. For this sample the table gives some 140,000 clones, of which about three quarters were detected only once. In total, the top ten clones hold roughly 14% of the sample.

Whole blood was collected in K2EDTA tubes by collaborating institutions according to the institutions' own protocols. For TCRbeta analysis, collaborators shipped samples as frozen whole blood, isolated PBMCs, or DNA extracted from either of those sample types. Worth noting for this clone: The target of this receptor is not known. No base qualities exist here, and no much larger clone lies one base off it.

Counted from cysteine to phenylalanine, this CDR3 has 16 amino acids. Only the CDR3 portion is preserved as DNA: 48 bases, with reading frame beginning at the first base. V and J are trimmed by 6 bases and 6 bases, and the gene matches miss 16 bases of the junction. Reading the germline V gene gives CDR1 KGHSH and CDR2 LQKENI. The sequencing input was peripheral blood. This receptor was identified in an elderly man with acute or convalescent COVID-19. The V gene is TRBV18 and the J gene is TRBJ1-2; 7 central nucleotides agree with TRBD1. The DNA is as follows: TGTGCCAGCTCCCCGTGGGGAGAGGGGGCAATGGATGGCTACACCTTC. Translated, it reads CASSPWGEGAMDGYTF.